A selection of T cell receptor beta chains follows, all from one sample in a study of blood T cell repertoires in COVID-19. Clones were read by immunoSEQ multiplex PCR, and TCRdb kept only the in-frame ones, dropping some. There are under 20,000 clones in the sample; around 90% occur only once, and roughly 7.5% lies in the top ten. Sequenced sample: peripheral blood. The receptor set was obtained from a human donor with active COVID-19. The donor label of this sample is uncertain. Each CDR3 is given with its conserved first and last residue. The D gene is left open where the match is weak. Size is stated for part of the rows, as once, few or many counts, or as a class when the clone is expanded.

clone_size: .; v_call: TRBV30; d_call: .; j_call: TRBJ1-6; cdr3_aa: CAWSSLGLGNSPLHF; cdr3_nt: TGTGCCTGGAGTTCCCTGGGACTCGGGAATTCACCCCTCCACTTT
clone_size: .; v_call: TRBV5-6; d_call: .; j_call: TRBJ1-5; cdr3_aa: CASSLGSQASNQPQHF; cdr3_nt: TGTGCCAGCAGCTTGGGTTCCCAGGCTAGCAATCAGCCCCAGCATTTT
clone_size: .; v_call: TRBV19; d_call: .; j_call: TRBJ2-7; cdr3_aa: CASSGLSSYEQYF; cdr3_nt: TGTGCCAGTAGTGGACTATCCTCCTACGAGCAGTACTTC
clone_size: .; v_call: TRBV2; d_call: TRBD1; j_call: TRBJ2-7; cdr3_aa: CASERDSHYEQYF; cdr3_nt: TGTGCCAGCGAACGGGACAGCCATTACGAGCAGTACTTC
clone_size: .; v_call: TRBV11-2; d_call: TRBD1; j_call: TRBJ1-6; cdr3_aa: CASSTGQGAGSPLHF; cdr3_nt: TGTGCCAGCAGCACAGGACAGGGGGCAGGTTCACCCCTCCACTTT
clone_size: .; v_call: TRBV3-1/TRBV3-2; d_call: TRBD1; j_call: TRBJ1-2; cdr3_aa: CASSPITGDYGYTF; cdr3_nt: TGTGCCAGCAGCCCAATAACAGGGGACTATGGCTACACCTTC
clone_size: .; v_call: TRBV28; d_call: .; j_call: TRBJ2-1; cdr3_aa: CALRSSYNEQFF; cdr3_nt: TGTGCCCTGAGGAGCTCCTACAATGAGCAGTTCTTC
clone_size: once; v_call: TRBV3-1/TRBV3-2; d_call: .; j_call: TRBJ2-7; cdr3_aa: CASSQEWRARHEQYF; cdr3_nt: TGTGCCAGCAGCCAAGAGTGGAGGGCGCGCCACGAGCAGTACTTC
clone_size: .; v_call: TRBV24-1; d_call: TRBD2; j_call: TRBJ2-2; cdr3_aa: CATSDFERDTGELFF; cdr3_nt: TGTGCCACCAGTGATTTTGAGCGGGATACCGGGGAGCTGTTTTTT
clone_size: few; v_call: TRBV6-4; d_call: .; j_call: TRBJ2-7; cdr3_aa: CATLSYEQYF; cdr3_nt: TGTGCCACACTATCGTACGAGCAGTACTTC
clone_size: .; v_call: TRBV2; d_call: TRBD2; j_call: TRBJ2-1; cdr3_aa: CASRARLAEGNNEQFF; cdr3_nt: TGTGCCAGCAGGGCCCGACTAGCGGAGGGGAACAATGAGCAGTTCTTC
clone_size: .; v_call: TRBV6-4; d_call: TRBD2; j_call: TRBJ2-1; cdr3_aa: CASSDGTSGIGEQFF; cdr3_nt: TGTGCCAGCAGTGACGGGACTAGCGGGATCGGTGAGCAGTTCTTC
clone_size: .; v_call: TRBV10-1; d_call: .; j_call: TRBJ1-1; cdr3_aa: CASSYRVGAEAFF; cdr3_nt: TGCGCCAGCAGCTACCGGGTTGGCGCGGAAGCTTTCTTT
clone_size: .; v_call: TRBV5-4; d_call: .; j_call: TRBJ2-1; cdr3_aa: CASSWSGAYNEQFF; cdr3_nt: TGTGCCAGCAGCTGGTCGGGAGCTTACAATGAGCAGTTCTTC
clone_size: .; v_call: TRBV7-6; d_call: .; j_call: TRBJ2-7; cdr3_aa: CASSLRQGSSYEQYF; cdr3_nt: TGTGCCAGCAGCTTACGCCAGGGGAGCTCCTACGAGCAGTACTTC
clone_size: .; v_call: TRBV11-2; d_call: TRBD1; j_call: TRBJ1-1; cdr3_aa: CASSPGTGITEAFF; cdr3_nt: TGTGCCAGCAGCCCCGGGACAGGGATAACTGAAGCTTTCTTT
clone_size: .; v_call: TRBV30; d_call: TRBD1; j_call: TRBJ1-2; cdr3_aa: CAWSVPGQANYGYTF; cdr3_nt: TGTGCCTGGAGTGTTCCGGGACAGGCTAACTATGGCTACACCTTC
clone_size: .; v_call: TRBV7-2; d_call: .; j_call: TRBJ2-7; cdr3_aa: CASSLASGWEQYF; cdr3_nt: TGTGCCAGCAGCTTAGCGAGCGGTTGGGAGCAGTACTTC
clone_size: .; v_call: TRBV5-5; d_call: .; j_call: TRBJ2-7; cdr3_aa: CASSSLREPILGEQYF; cdr3_nt: TGTGCCAGCAGCTCCCTCCGGGAGCCCATCCTAGGAGAGCAGTACTTC